This TCR beta chain was identified during a study of T cell repertoires in cytomegalovirus infection. TCRdb reanalysed the reads using MiXCR and keeps one entry per CDR3 protein. The sample holds almost 550,000 distinct CDR3 sequences; 15% to 20% are singletons and the top ten take more than 20%. The CDR3 has 14 residues. Germline CDR1 and CDR2: PRHDT and FYEKMQ (reference sequence). In its sample, this clonotype was seen a few times. An end of the junction differs from the germline gene, which may be a read error. This chain links TRBV13 with TRBJ1-6, with 9 bases identical to TRBD1. The receptor was derived from a human donor in good health (CMV status not recorded). Some clones in this sample may be carry-over from other donors' samples. The sequenced sample was CD8+ T cells from PBMCs. The CDR3 here is CASSLGQGRSPLHF. CDR3 DNA: TGTGCCAGCAGCCTAGGACAGGGGAGGTCACCCCTCCACTTT.